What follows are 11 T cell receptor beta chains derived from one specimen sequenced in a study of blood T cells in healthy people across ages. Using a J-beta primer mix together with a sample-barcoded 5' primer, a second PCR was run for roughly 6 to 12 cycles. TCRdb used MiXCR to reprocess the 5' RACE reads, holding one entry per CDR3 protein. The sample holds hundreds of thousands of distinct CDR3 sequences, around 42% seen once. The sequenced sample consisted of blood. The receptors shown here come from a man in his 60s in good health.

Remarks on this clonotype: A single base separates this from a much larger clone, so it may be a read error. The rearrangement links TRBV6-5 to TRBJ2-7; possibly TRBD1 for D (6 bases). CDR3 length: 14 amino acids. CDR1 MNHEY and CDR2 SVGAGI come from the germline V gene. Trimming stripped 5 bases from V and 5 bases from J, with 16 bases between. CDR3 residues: CASSDTGTSDEQYF. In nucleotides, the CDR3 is TGTGCCAGCAGTGATACCGGGACAAGCGACGAGCAGTACTTC.

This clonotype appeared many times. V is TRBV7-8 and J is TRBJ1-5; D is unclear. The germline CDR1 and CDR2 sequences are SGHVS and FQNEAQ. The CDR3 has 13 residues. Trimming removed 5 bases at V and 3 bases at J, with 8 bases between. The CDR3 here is CASSAGNNQPQHF. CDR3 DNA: TGTGCCAGCAGCGCCGGGAACAATCAGCCCCAGCATTTT.

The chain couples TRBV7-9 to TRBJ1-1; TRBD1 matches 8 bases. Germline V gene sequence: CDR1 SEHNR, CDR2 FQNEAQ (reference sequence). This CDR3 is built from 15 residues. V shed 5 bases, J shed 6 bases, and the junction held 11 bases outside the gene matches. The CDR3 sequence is CASSHRTGRGPEAFF. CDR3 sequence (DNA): TGTGCCAGCAGCCACCGGACAGGGAGAGGTCCTGAAGCTTTCTTT. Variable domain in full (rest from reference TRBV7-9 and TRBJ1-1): DTGVSQNPRHKITKRGQNVTFRCDPISEHNRLYWYRQTLGQGPEFLTYFQNEAQLEKSRLLSDRFSAERPKGSFSTLEIQRTEQGDSAMYLCASSHRTGRGPEAFFGQGTRLTVV.

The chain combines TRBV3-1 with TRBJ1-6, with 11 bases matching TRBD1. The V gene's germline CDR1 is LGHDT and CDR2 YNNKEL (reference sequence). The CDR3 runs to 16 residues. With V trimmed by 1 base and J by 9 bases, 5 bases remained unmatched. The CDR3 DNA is TGTGCCAGCAGCCAAGTCCGGGGACAGGGGGTTTCACCCCTCCACTTT. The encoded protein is CASSQVRGQGVSPLHF.

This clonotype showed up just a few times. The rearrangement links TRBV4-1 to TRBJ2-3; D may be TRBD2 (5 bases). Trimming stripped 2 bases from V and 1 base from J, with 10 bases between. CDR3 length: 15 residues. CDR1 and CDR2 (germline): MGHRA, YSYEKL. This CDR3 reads CASSQLDGGTDTQYF. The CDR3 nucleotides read TGCGCCAGCAGCCAACTGGACGGGGGCACAGATACGCAGTATTTT.

The CDR3 DNA reads as TGCAGCGTTGGGATGGGGAGCTCCTACGAGCAGTACTTC. This sequence encodes CSVGMGSSYEQYF. This rearrangement joins TRBV29-1 to TRBJ2-7; a weak D match, TRBD2 (5 bases). Between the trimmed V and J ends, which lost 4 bases and 0 bases, there was a span of 10 bases. The CDR3 covers 13 residues. Germline V gene sequence: CDR1 SQVTM, CDR2 ANQGSEA.

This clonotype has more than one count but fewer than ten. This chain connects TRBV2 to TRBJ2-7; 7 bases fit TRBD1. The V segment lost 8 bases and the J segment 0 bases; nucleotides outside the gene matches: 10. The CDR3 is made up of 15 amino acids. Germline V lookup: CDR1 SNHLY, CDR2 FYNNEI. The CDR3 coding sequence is TGTGCCAGCCAGTACCGGGACAGTGGCTCCTACGAGCAGTACTTC. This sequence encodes CASQYRDSGSYEQYF.

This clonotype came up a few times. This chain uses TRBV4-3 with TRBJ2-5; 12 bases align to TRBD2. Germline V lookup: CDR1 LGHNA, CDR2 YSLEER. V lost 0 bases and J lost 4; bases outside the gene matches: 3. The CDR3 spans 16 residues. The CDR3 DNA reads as TGCGCCAGCAGCCAAGATCCGACTAGCGGGGGAGAGACCCAGTACTTC. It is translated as CASSQDPTSGGETQYF.

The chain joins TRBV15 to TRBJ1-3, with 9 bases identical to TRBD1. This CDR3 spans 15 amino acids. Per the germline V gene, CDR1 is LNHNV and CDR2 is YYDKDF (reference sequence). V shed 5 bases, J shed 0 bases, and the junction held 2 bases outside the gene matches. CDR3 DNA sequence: TGTGCCACCAGCCTGGACAGGGGCTCTGGAAACACCATATATTTT. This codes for CATSLDRGSGNTIYF.

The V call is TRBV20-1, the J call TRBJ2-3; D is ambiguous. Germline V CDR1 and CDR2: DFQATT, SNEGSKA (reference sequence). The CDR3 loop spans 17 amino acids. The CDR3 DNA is TGCAGCGCTGACTTGCTACAAGGGTCGATTGGGACAGATACGCAGTATTTT. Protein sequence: CSADLLQGSIGTDTQYF.

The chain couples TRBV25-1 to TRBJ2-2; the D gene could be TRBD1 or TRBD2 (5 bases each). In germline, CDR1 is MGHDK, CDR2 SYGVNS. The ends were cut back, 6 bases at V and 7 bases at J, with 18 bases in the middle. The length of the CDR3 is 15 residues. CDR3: CASRGPGLRLGELFF. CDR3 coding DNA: TGTGCCAGCAGGGGACCAGGGTTGAGACTCGGGGAGCTGTTTTTT.